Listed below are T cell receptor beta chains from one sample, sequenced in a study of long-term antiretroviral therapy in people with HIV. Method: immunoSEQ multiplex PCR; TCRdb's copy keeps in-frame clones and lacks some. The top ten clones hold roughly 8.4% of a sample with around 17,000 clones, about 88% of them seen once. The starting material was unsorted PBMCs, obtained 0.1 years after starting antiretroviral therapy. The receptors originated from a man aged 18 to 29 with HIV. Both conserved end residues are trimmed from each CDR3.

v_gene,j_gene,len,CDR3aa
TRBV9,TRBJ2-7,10,ASRGGVSEQY
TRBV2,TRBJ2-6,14,ASKRGPNSGANVLT
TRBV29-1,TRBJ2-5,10,SVARGQETQY
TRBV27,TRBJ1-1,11,ASSLTGYTEAF
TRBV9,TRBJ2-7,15,ASSAEEVSGRTYEQY
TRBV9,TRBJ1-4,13,ASSPQRGWDEKLF
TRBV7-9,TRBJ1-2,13,ASSFGQVGPYGYT
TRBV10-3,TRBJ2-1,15,AISESLTGTVNNEQF
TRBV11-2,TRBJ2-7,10,ASSLDLSEQY
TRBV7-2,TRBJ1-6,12,ASSSDRGYSPLH
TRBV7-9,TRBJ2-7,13,ASRSGRGAGYEQY
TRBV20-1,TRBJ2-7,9,SAGQPYEQY
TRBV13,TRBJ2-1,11,ASRGGSYNEQF
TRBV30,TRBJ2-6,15,AWSAGLAGTGANVLT
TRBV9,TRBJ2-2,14,ASSVASSPRRGELF
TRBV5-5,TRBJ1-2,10,ASSWDRVGYT
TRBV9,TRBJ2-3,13,ASSAVKGTTDTQY
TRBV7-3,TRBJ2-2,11,ASSLTNTGELF
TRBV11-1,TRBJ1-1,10,ASSLPQTEAF
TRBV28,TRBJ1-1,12,ASTPDRGRPEAF
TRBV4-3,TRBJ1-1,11,ASSQDLEAEAF
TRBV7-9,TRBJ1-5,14,ASSLSRGRSNQPQH
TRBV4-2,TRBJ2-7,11,ASSQNRGYEQY
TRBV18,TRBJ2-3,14,ASSPGLDLNTDTQY
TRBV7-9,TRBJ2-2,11,ASSPSNTGELF
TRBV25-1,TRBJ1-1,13,ASSEWTGVLTEAF
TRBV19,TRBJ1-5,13,ATLGGLYSNQPQH
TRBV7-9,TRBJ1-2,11,ASSLNPTHGYT
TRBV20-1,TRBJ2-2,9,SGAGEGELF
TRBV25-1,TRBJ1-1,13,ASSPRDRVNTEAF
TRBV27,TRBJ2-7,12,ASSLGPLSDEQY
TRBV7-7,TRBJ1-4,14,ASSPGPGTGDEKLF
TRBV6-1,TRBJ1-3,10,ANRDSGNTIY
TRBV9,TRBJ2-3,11,ASKSWLTDTQY
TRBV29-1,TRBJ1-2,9,SAPSLSGYT
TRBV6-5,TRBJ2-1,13,ASSSVGTGGDEQF
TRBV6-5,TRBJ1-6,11,ASSAVLGSPLH
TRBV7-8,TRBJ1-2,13,ASSLAPWTGGGYT
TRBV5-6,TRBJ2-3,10,ASQGSTDTQY
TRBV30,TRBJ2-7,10,AWSVQGDEQY
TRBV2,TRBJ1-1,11,ASSDRENTEAF
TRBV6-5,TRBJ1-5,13,ASSYGTVGNQPQH
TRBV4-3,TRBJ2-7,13,ASSQDREGRYEQY
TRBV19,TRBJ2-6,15,ASSLTGTGAGANVLT
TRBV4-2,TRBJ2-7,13,ASSQNFGGSYEQY
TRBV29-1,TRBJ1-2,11,SVEDPESRGYT
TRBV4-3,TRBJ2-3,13,ASSQEDGAVDTQY
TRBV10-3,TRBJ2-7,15,AISDYPLRPRAYEQY
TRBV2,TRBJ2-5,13,ASSDGGGALETQY
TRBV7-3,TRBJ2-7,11,ASSLSAGNEQY
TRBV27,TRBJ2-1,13,ASNSWGRGVNEQF
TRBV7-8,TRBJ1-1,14,ASSRRDRGSNTEAF
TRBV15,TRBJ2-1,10,ATSSSYNEQF
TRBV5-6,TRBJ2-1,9,ASSSTWEQF